The 18 T cell receptor beta chains reported below all come from one sample, sequenced in a study of beta chain features in type 1 diabetes. General study findings and limits: There was a moderate but significant shortening of TCRB CDR3s in all four CD4+ subsets of Type 1 diabetes patients.

Since all of the isolated RNA was reverse transcribed, expressed TCRB transcripts were what got sequenced. The data were produced by immunoSEQ multiplex PCR, yet TCRdb's version contains in-frame clones alone and is incomplete. Of just under 150,000 clones in the sample, about 13% are singletons; the top ten hold 1% to 1.5%. No antigens are known for them. What was sequenced was central memory CD4+ T cells from blood. These receptor sequences come from a man between 18 and 29 years old with type 1 diabetes.

This clone showed up just a few times. The genes are TRBV7-9 and TRBJ1-6; weak D call: TRBD1 (5 bases). The V end lost 4 bases, the J end lost 8 bases, and 9 bases lay between the germline ends. Germline V gene sequence: CDR1 SEHNR, CDR2 FQNEAQ (reference sequence). The CDR3 is 13 amino acids. The CDR3 DNA is TGTGCCAGCAGCTCGACAGCCGATTCACCCCTCCACTTT. Residues: CASSSTADSPLHF.

The chain recombines TRBV2 with TRBJ1-2, with TRBD1 as a possible D gene (6 bases). Per the germline V gene, CDR1 is SNHLY and CDR2 is FYNNEI. The CDR3 has 11 amino acids. Trimming took 9 bases from V and 5 from J, leaving 10 bases between them. The CDR3 sequence: CASGTNYGYTF. CDR3 bases: TGTGCCAGTGGGACAAATTATGGCTACACCTTC.

The chain links TRBV7-9 to TRBJ2-7; D is possibly TRBD2 (6 bases). The germline V and J ends were trimmed by 1 base and 6 bases, with 10 bases remaining between them. CDR1 SEHNR and CDR2 FQNEAQ come from the germline V gene (reference sequence). This CDR3 comprises 13 residues. The CDR3 nucleotides are TGTGCCAGCAGCTTAGGGCAGGGAGGCGAGCAGTACTTC. This gives the protein CASSLGQGGEQYF.

J is TRBJ2-3 and V is TRBV27; 9 bases line up with TRBD2. The trim removed 4 bases at V and 1 base at J, leaving 6 bases unmatched. Germline V lookup: CDR1 MNHEY, CDR2 SMNVEV (reference sequence). CDR3 size: 16 residues. CDR3 in amino acids: CASSSLAGSRTDTQYF. DNA for the CDR3: TGTGCCAGCAGTTCCCTAGCGGGGAGTCGCACAGATACGCAGTATTTT.

The genes are TRBV25-1 and TRBJ1-1, with D tentatively TRBD1 (6 bases). The CDR3 contains 15 residues. Trimming stripped 6 bases from V and 1 base from J, with 15 bases between. The germline V gene encodes CDR1 MGHDK and CDR2 SYGVNS. The DNA for the CDR3 is TGTGCCAGCAGATTGCAGGGGTGGGCGAACACTGAAGCTTTCTTT. Its translation: CASRLQGWANTEAFF.

This clone rates as medium-sized. This chain connects TRBV14 to TRBJ2-3; D not certain. The CDR3 extends over 14 amino acids. Germline values: CDR1 SGHDN, CDR2 FVKESK. Trimming removed 1 base at V and 2 bases at J, with 7 bases between. The CDR3 reads CASSQGLYTDTQYF. In nucleotides, the CDR3 is TGTGCCAGCAGCCAAGGCCTCTACACAGATACGCAGTATTTT.

This clone has ten or more counts. The chain employs TRBV2 and TRBJ1-2; 7 nucleotides agree with TRBD1. Trimming took 4 bases from V and 8 from J; bases not matched to a gene: 4. CDR3 length: 12 residues. Germline V CDR1 and CDR2: SNHLY, FYNNEI. The CDR3 DNA sequence: TGTGCCAGCAGTGCCGACAGGGACGGCTACACCTTC. Its protein is CASSADRDGYTF.

The rearrangement uses TRBV15 and TRBJ1-4, with no clear D. V gave up 11 bases and J gave up 4 bases, with 11 bases separating them. There are 12 residues in the CDR3. Germline V gives CDR1 LNHNV, CDR2 YYDKDF (reference sequence). CDR3 amino acids: CASGQINEKLFF. CDR3 DNA: TGTGCCTCCGGGCAGATTAATGAAAAACTGTTTTTT.

This clone was detected many times. J is TRBJ2-7 and V is TRBV13, with a weak D call TRBD1 (6 bases). Germline lookup yields CDR1 PRHDT and CDR2 FYEKMQ (reference sequence). CDR3 length: 14 amino acids. With 3 bases removed from V and 3 bases from J, the gap between germline ends came to 12 bases. The DNA of the CDR3 is TGTGCCAGCAGCTTCGCACAGGGCTACTACGAGCAGTACTTC. Translated: CASSFAQGYYEQYF. Together with reference TRBV13 and TRBJ2-7, the CDR3 gives the full variable domain: AAGVIQSPRHLIKEKRETATLKCYPIPRHDTVYWYQQGPGQDPQFLISFYEKMQSDKGSIPDRFSAQQFSDYHSELNMSSLELGDSALYFCASSFAQGYYEQYFGPGTRLTVT.

The rearrangement joins TRBV7-6 to TRBJ1-4; a weak D match, TRBD1 (5 bases). The CDR3 runs 14 residues. Trimming stripped 0 bases from V and 11 bases from J, with 13 bases between. Germline CDR1 is SGHVS and CDR2 is FNYEAQ. For the CDR3, the DNA is TGTGCCAGCAGCTTAGCAAGTGGGGAGGGGAAACTGTTTTTT. It translates to CASSLASGEGKLFF.

The sample holds a few counts of this clone. The V gene is TRBV13, the J gene TRBJ2-2, with D perhaps TRBD1 or TRBD2 (5 bases each). V was trimmed by 5 bases and J by 5 bases, leaving 9 bases between them. Germline V gene sequence: CDR1 PRHDT, CDR2 FYEKMQ (reference sequence). CDR3 size: 13 residues. CDR3 protein: CASSRGGTGELFF. The CDR3 DNA reads TGTGCCAGCAGCCGTGGGGGAACCGGGGAGCTGTTTTTT. Looking up the rest from reference TRBV13 and TRBJ2-2 gives the full variable domain: AAGVIQSPRHLIKEKRETATLKCYPIPRHDTVYWYQQGPGQDPQFLISFYEKMQSDKGSIPDRFSAQQFSDYHSELNMSSLELGDSALYFCASSRGGTGELFFGEGSRLTVL.

The rearrangement uses TRBV29-1 and TRBJ1-2; D ambiguous. The CDR3 length is 12 residues. The germline V gene has CDR1 SQVTM and CDR2 ANQGSEA. V lost 0 bases, J lost 7 bases, and 9 bases lay in between. As DNA, the CDR3 is TGCAGCGTTGAAGAATTCACGGGTGGCTACACCTTC. As protein: CSVEEFTGGYTF.

The rearrangement joins TRBV6-1 to TRBJ1-2; the D is unclear. V was clipped by 6 bases and J by 8 bases, with 10 bases between them. CDR3 length: 11 amino acids. Looked up from germline, CDR1 is MNHNS and CDR2 is SASEGT. The CDR3 DNA reads as TGTGCCAGCAGCACCGACCTAGGCTACACCTTC. Translated: CASSTDLGYTF.

This rearrangement joins TRBV30 to TRBJ1-5, with TRBD1 as a possible D gene (5 bases). Germline lookup yields CDR1 GTSNPN and CDR2 SVGIG (reference sequence). V was trimmed by 1 base and J by 3 bases, leaving 7 bases between them. CDR3 length: 13 amino acids. The DNA for the CDR3 is TGTGCCTGGAGTGGACAGTACAATCAGCCCCAGCATTTT. It encodes CAWSGQYNQPQHF.

In this sample, this clone turned up a few times. The chain couples TRBV5-1 to TRBJ2-5; TRBD2 might be the D (6 bases). V lost 2 bases, J lost 0 bases, and 11 bases lay in between. The CDR3 contains 15 residues. CDR1 SGHRS and CDR2 YFSETQ come from the germline V gene. CDR3 residues: CASSFSGEHQETQYF. CDR3 nucleotides: TGCGCCAGCAGCTTTTCGGGGGAACACCAAGAGACCCAGTACTTC.

The chain is built from TRBV27 and TRBJ2-7, with 7 bases fitting TRBD1. V dropped 6 bases and J dropped 3; count of bases not matched to a gene: 8. The CDR3 length is 14 residues. The germline V gene has CDR1 MNHEY and CDR2 SMNVEV (reference sequence). The CDR3 DNA sequence: TGTGCCAGCAGCCGAGGACAGGTGGGCTACGAGCAGTACTTC. Translating it yields CASSRGQVGYEQYF.

In its sample, this clone was seen a few times. The chain has TRBV5-1 and TRBJ2-1; the D call may be TRBD1 or TRBD2 (5 bases each). The CDR3 is 16 amino acids. Looked up from germline, CDR1 is SGHRS and CDR2 is YFSETQ. V lost 4 bases, J lost 0 bases, and 14 bases lay in between. The CDR3 reads CASSGGHLSSYNEQFF. In nucleotides, the CDR3 is TGCGCCAGCAGCGGAGGACACTTGAGCTCCTACAATGAGCAGTTCTTC.

The V gene is TRBV25-1, the J gene TRBJ1-2; D might be TRBD1 (5 bases). Trimming took 10 bases from V and 3 from J, leaving 24 bases between them. The length of the CDR3 is 16 residues. Germline V gene data show CDR1 as MGHDK and CDR2 as SYGVNS. CDR3 DNA: TGTGCCAACCACGCTCCGACTGGGACGGAACACTATGGCTACACCTTC. Translating it yields CANHAPTGTEHYGYTF.